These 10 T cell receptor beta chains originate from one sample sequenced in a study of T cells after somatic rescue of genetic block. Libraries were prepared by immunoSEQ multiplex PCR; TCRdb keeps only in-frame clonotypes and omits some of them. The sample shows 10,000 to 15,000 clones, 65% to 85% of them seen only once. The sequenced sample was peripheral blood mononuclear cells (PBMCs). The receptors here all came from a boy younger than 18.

The CDR3 region is CASSSVPYGYTF. The CDR3 bases are TGTGCCAGCAGTTCGGTCCCCTATGGCTACACCTTC. The chain combines TRBV13 with TRBJ1-2, with no clear D. Germline-derived CDR1 and CDR2 are PRHDT and FYEKMQ (reference sequence). The germline V and J ends were trimmed by 6 bases and 4 bases, with 9 bases remaining between them. CDR3 size: 12 residues. The entire variable domain, with the rest obtained from reference TRBV13 and TRBJ1-2, is as follows: AAGVIQSPRHLIKEKRETATLKCYPIPRHDTVYWYQQGPGQDPQFLISFYEKMQSDKGSIPDRFSAQQFSDYHSELNMSSLELGDSALYFCASSSVPYGYTFGSGTRLTVV.

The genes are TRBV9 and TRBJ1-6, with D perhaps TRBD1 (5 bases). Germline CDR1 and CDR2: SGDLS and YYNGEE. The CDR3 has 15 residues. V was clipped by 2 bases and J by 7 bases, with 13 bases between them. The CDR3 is CASSVEGLFNSPLHF. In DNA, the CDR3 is TGTGCCAGCAGCGTTGAGGGACTCTTCAATTCACCCCTCCACTTT. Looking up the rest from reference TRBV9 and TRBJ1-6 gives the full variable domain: DSGVTQTPKHLITATGQRVTLRCSPRSGDLSVYWYQQSLDQGLQFLIQYYNGEERAKGNILERFSAQQFPDLHSELNLSSLELGDSALYFCASSVEGLFNSPLHFGNGTRLTVT.

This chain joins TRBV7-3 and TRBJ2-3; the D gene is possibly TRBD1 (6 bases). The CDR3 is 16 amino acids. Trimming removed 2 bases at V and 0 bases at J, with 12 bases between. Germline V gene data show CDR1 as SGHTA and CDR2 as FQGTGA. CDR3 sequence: CASSLQGTTSTDTQYF. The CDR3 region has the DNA TGTGCCAGCAGCTTACAGGGGACAACTAGCACAGATACGCAGTATTTT. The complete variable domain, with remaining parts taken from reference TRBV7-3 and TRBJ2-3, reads GAGVSQTPSNKVTEKGKYVELRCDPISGHTALYWYRQSLGQGPEFLIYFQGTGAADDSGLPNDRFFAVRPEGSVSTLKIQRTERGDSAVYLCASSLQGTTSTDTQYFGPGTRLTVL.

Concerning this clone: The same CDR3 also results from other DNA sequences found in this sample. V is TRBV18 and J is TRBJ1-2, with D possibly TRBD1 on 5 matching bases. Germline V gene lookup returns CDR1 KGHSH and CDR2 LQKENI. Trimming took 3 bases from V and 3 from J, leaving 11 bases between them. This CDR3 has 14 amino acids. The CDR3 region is CASSPLEGDYGYTF. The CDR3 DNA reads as TGTGCCAGCTCACCCCTTGAAGGGGACTATGGCTACACCTTC. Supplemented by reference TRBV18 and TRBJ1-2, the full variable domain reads NAGVMQNPRHLVRRRGQEARLRCSPMKGHSHVYWYRQLPEEGLKFMVYLQKENIIDESGMPKERFSAEFPKEGPSILRIQQVVRGDSAAYFCASSPLEGDYGYTFGSGTRLTVV.

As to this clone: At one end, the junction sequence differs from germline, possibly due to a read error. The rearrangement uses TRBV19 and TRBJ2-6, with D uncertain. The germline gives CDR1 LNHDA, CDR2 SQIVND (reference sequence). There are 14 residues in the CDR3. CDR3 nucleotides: TGTGCCAGTAGTATAAAAGGGCAAGGCTTAGTCCAGACTTTC. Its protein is CASSIKGQGLVQTF.

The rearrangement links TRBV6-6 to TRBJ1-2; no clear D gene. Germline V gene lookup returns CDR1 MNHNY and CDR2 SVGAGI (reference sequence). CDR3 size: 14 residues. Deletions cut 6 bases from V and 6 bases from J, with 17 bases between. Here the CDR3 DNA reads TGTGCCAGCAGCCCCGAGCGGGGAAAGGATGGCTACACCTTC. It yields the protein CASSPERGKDGYTF.

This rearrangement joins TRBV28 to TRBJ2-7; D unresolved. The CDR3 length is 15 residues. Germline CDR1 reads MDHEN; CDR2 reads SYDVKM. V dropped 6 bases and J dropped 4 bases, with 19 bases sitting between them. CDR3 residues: CASSLSDFSRYEQYF. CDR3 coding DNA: TGTGCCAGCAGCCTTTCAGACTTCTCCCGTTACGAGCAGTACTTC. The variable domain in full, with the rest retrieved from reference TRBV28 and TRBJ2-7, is DVKVTQSSRYLVKRTGEKVFLECVQDMDHENMFWYRQDPGLGLRLIYFSYDVKMKEKGDIPEGYSVSREKKERFSLILESASTNQTSMYLCASSLSDFSRYEQYFGPGTRLTVT.

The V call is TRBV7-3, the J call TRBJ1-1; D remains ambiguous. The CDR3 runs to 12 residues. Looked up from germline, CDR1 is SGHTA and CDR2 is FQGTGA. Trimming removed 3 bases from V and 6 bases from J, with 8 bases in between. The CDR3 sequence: CASSFHTPEAFF. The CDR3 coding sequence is TGTGCCAGCAGCTTTCATACCCCTGAAGCTTTCTTT.

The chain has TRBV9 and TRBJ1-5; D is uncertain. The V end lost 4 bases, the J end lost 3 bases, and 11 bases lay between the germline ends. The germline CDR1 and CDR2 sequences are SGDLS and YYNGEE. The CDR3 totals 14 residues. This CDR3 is CASSPLEHNQPQHF. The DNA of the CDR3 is TGTGCCAGCAGCCCCCTCGAGCACAATCAGCCCCAGCATTTT.

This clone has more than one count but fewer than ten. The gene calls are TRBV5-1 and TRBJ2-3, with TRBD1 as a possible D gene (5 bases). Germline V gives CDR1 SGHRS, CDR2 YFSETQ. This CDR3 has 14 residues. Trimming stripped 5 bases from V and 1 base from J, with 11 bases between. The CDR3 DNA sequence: TGCGCCAGCAGTTGGGGCCAAGGCACAGATACGCAGTATTTT. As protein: CASSWGQGTDTQYF. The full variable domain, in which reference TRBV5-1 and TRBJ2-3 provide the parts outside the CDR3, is KAGVTQTPRYLIKTRGQQVTLSCSPISGHRSVSWYQQTPGQGLQFLFEYFSETQRNKGNFPGRFSGRQFSNSRSEMNVSTLELGDSALYLCASSWGQGTDTQYFGPGTRLTVL.